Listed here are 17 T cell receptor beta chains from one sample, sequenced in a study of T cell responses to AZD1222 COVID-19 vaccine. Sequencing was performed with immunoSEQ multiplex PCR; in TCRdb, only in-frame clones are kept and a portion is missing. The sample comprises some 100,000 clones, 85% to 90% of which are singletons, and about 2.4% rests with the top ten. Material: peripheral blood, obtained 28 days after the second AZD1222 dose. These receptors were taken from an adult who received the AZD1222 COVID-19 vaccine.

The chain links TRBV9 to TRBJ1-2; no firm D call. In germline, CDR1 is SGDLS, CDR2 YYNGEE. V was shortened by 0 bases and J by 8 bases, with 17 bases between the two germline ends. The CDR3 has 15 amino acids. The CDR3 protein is CASSVDVTRTRGYTF. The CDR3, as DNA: TGTGCCAGCAGCGTAGACGTAACTCGGACCAGGGGCTACACCTTC.

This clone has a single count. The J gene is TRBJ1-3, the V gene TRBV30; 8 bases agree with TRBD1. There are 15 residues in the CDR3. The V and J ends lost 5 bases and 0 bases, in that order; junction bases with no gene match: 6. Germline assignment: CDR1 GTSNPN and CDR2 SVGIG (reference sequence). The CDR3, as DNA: TGTGCCTGGGGGCATACAGGGGGCTCTGGAAACACCATATATTTT. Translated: CAWGHTGGSGNTIYF.

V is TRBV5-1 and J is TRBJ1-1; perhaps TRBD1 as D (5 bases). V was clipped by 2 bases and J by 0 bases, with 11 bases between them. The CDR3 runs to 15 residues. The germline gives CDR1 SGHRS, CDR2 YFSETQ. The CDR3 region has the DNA TGCGCCAGCAGCTTACAGGTCAATTTGAACACTGAAGCTTTCTTT. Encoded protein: CASSLQVNLNTEAFF.

CDR3 nucleotides: TGTGCCAGCAGCCGGGACTACACAGATACGCAGTATTTT. It is translated as CASSRDYTDTQYF. The rearrangement uses TRBV5-4 and TRBJ2-3, with 7 nucleotides matching TRBD2. J lost 2 bases, V lost 4 bases, and 1 base had no gene match. The CDR3 has 13 residues. Germline V gives CDR1 SGHNT, CDR2 YYREEE (reference sequence).

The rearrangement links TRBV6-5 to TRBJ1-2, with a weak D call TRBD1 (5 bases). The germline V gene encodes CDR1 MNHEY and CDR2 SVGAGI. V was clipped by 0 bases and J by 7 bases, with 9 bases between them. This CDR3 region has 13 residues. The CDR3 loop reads CASSYSKGSGYTF. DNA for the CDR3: TGTGCCAGCAGTTACTCGAAGGGGTCTGGCTACACCTTC.

This chain's CDR3 is CASSPALGGQGVYGYTF. CDR3 DNA sequence: TGTGCCAGCAGCCCCGCGCTTGGGGGGCAGGGGGTCTATGGCTACACCTTC. V and J are TRBV5-8 and TRBJ1-2; 7 bases align to TRBD1. The germline gives CDR1 SGHTS, CDR2 YDEGEE. The CDR3 sequence is 17 residues long. V lost 4 bases and J lost 4; bases outside the gene matches: 16.

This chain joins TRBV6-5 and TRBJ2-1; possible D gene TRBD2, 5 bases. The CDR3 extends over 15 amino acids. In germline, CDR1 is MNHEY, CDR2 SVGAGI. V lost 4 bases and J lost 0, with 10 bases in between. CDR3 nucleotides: TGTGCCAGCAGTTCACGGGAAAACTCCTACAATGAGCAGTTCTTC. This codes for CASSSRENSYNEQFF.

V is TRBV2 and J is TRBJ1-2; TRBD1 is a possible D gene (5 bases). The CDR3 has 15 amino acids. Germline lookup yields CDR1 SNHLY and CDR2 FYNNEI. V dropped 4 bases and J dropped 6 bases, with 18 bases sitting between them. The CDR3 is CASSAQGDVANGYTF. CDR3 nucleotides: TGTGCCAGCAGTGCGCAAGGGGATGTTGCAAATGGCTACACCTTC.

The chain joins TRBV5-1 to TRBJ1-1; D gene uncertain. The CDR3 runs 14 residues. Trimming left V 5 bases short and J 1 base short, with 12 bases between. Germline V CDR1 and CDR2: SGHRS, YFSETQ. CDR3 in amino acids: CASSRGSGNTEAFF. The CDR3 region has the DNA TGCGCCAGCAGTCGGGGATCGGGGAACACTGAAGCTTTCTTT.

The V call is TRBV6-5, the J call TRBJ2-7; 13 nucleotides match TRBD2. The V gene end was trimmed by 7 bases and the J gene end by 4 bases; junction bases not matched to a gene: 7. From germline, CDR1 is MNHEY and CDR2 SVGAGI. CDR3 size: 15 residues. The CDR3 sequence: CASITSGGAGYEQYF. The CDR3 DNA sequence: TGTGCCAGCATAACTAGCGGGGGGGCCGGTTACGAGCAGTACTTC.

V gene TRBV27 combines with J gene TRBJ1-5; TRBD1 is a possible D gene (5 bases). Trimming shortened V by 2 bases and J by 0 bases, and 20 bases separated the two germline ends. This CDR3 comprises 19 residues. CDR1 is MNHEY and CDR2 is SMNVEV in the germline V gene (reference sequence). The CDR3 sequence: CASSLEPPTAIYSNQPQHF. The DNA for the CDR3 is TGTGCCAGCAGTTTAGAGCCCCCGACAGCAATCTATAGCAATCAGCCCCAGCATTTT.

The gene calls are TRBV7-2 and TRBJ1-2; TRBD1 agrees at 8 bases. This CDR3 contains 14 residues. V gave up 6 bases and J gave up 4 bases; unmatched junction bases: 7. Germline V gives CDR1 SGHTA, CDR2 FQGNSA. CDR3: CASRTGQGSYGYTF. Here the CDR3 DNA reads TGTGCCAGCAGAACTGGACAGGGAAGCTATGGCTACACCTTC.

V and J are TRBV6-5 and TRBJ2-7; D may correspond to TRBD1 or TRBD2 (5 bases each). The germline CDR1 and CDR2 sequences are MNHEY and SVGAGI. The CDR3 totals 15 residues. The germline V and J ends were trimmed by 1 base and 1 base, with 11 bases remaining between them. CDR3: CASSYFLGESYEQYF. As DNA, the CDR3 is TGTGCCAGCAGTTACTTTCTAGGGGAGTCCTACGAGCAGTACTTC.

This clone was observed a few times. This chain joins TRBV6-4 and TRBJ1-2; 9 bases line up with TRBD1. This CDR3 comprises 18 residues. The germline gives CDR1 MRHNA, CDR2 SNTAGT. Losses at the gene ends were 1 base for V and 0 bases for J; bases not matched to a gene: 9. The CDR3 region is CASSDLTGGRLANYGYTF. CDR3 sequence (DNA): TGTGCCAGCAGTGACTTGACAGGGGGAAGGCTGGCTAACTATGGCTACACCTTC.

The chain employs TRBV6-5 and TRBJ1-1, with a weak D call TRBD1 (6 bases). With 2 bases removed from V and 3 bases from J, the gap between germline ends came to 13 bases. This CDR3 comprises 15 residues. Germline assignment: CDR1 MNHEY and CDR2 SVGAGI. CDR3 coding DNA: TGTGCCAGCAGTTACGATGGGGGCGCGTACACTGAAGCTTTCTTT. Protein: CASSYDGGAYTEAFF.

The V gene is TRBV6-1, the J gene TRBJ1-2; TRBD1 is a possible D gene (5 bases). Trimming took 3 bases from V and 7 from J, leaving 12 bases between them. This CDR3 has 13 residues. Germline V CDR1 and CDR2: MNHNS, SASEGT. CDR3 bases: TGTGCCAGCAGTGAGTTAGGGGCAGGTGGCTACACCTTC. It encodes CASSELGAGGYTF.

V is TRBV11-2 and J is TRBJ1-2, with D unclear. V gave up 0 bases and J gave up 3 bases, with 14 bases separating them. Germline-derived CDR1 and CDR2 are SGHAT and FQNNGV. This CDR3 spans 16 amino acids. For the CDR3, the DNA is TGTGCCAGCAGCTTAGATCTTTGGGAAGTCGACTATGGCTACACCTTC. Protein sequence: CASSLDLWEVDYGYTF.